This T cell receptor beta chain was sequenced in a study of shared clonotypes between healthy human individuals. Notes on the study in general: In the sorted subsets, rarefaction showed sequencing was incomplete despite large depth. Unshared clonotypes carried lower generation probabilities than those common to all four donors.

As defined, naive CD8 cells were CD45RO-negative and positively selected for CCR7, with terminally differentiated effector memory CD45RA+ cells excluded. The method was immunoSEQ multiplex PCR; TCRdb's version includes in-frame clones alone and lacks a portion of them. The profile shows just over 2,000,000 clones, approximately 94% of them singletons. The CDR3 loop spans 14 amino acids. Germline assignment: CDR1 SGHAT and CDR2 FQNNGV. Trimming cost V 2 bases and J 3 bases, with 11 bases left between them. For this clone: Antigen: not known.

The sequence derives from a man between 18 and 35 years old in good health. The V and J genes are TRBV11-2 and TRBJ2-7; no definite D call. Sequenced material: naive CD8+ T cells sorted from blood. Written as DNA, the CDR3 is TGTGCCAGCAGCTTAACCCAAACCCACTACGAGCAGTACTTC. It specifies CASSLTQTHYEQYF. Full variable domain (remainder filled in from reference TRBV11-2 and TRBJ2-7): EAGVAQSPRYKIIEKRQSVAFWCNPISGHATLYWYQQILGQGPKLLIQFQNNGVVDDSQLPKDRFSAERLKGVDSTLKIQPAKLEDSAVYLCASSLTQTHYEQYFGPGTRLTVT.